This entry features one T cell receptor (beta chain) sequence. Version v3.0 of the immunoSEQ assay ran at survey level. Libraries were prepared by immunoSEQ multiplex PCR; TCRdb keeps only in-frame clonotypes and omits some of them. The data contain under 20,000 clones, approximately 72% of them singletons. The J segment lost 5 bases and the V segment lost 5 bases, leaving 5 bases of the junction unmatched. Germline V gives CDR1 LNHDA, CDR2 SQIVND (reference sequence). CDR3 length: 16 amino acids. This specimen comes from a study of long-term antiretroviral therapy in people with HIV. The rearrangement uses TRBV19 and TRBJ2-1; 14 bases fit TRBD2. This specimen was unsorted PBMCs, taken 0.3 years after starting antiretroviral therapy. The sequence was collected from a woman in her 50s with HIV. The CDR3 reads CASSFGLAGGHNEQFF. The DNA of the CDR3 is TGTGCCAGTAGTTTTGGACTAGCGGGGGGTCACAATGAGCAGTTCTTC.